These T cell receptor beta chains were read from a single sample in a study of blood T cell repertoires in COVID-19. Data came from immunoSEQ multiplex PCR; TCRdb stores just in-frame clones and leaves some out. Altogether about 200,000 clones are present, about three quarters being singletons, with the ten largest covering more than 7%. Sequenced input: peripheral blood. The receptors were gathered from a woman aged 65 to 85 with acute or convalescent COVID-19. Each CDR3 is given with its conserved first and last residue. The D gene is left open where the match is weak. Rows give clone size only sometimes, using once, few, many, or a class for an expanded clone.

v_call	d_call	j_call	clone_size	cdr3_nt	cdr3_aa
TRBV6-5	TRBD1	TRBJ1-2	.	TGTGCCAGCAGTTACTCGGGACAGCCAAACTATGGCTACACCTTC	CASSYSGQPNYGYTF
TRBV30	.	TRBJ2-7	.	TGTGCCTGGAGTAGGGGGGGGAGCGAGCAGTACTTC	CAWSRGGSEQYF
TRBV7-2	TRBD2	TRBJ2-7	.	TGTGCCAGCAGCTTAAGTCGACTAGCGGGGACCTACGAGCAGTACTTC	CASSLSRLAGTYEQYF
TRBV9	TRBD2	TRBJ2-1	.	TGTGCCAGCAGCCCGACTAGCGGGGGGAAAAATGAGCAGTTCTTC	CASSPTSGGKNEQFF
TRBV7-3	TRBD1	TRBJ1-1	few	TGTGCCAGCAGCCCTCAACGGGACAGTGAAGCTTTCTTT	CASSPQRDSEAFF
TRBV7-2	.	TRBJ2-3	few	TGTGCCAGCAGCTTAGTCTTGGCGGGTCGGCAGTATTTT	CASSLVLAGRQYF
TRBV19	.	TRBJ1-2	.	TGTGCCAGTAGCCCAGACAGTCAGAACTATGGCTACACCTTC	CASSPDSQNYGYTF
TRBV3-1/TRBV3-2	.	TRBJ1-5	.	TGTGCCAGCAGTCAACTAAATCAGCCCCAGCATTTT	CASSQLNQPQHF
TRBV19	TRBD2	TRBJ2-1	.	TGTGCCAGTAGTATAGTTACTAGCGGGGGGACTCACTCCTACAATGAGCAGTTCTTC	CASSIVTSGGTHSYNEQFF
TRBV6-1	.	TRBJ1-1	.	TGTGCCAGCAGTGAATTGACAGGCGCCAAAACTGAAGCTTTCTTT	CASSELTGAKTEAFF
TRBV11-2	.	TRBJ1-1	.	TGTGCCAGCAGCTTAGGGACAAACACTGAAGCTTTCTTT	CASSLGTNTEAFF
TRBV5-8	TRBD2	TRBJ2-3	.	TGTGCCAGCAGCTTTGAAAGCGGGGGATCGGGCACAGATACGCAGTATTTT	CASSFESGGSGTDTQYF
TRBV7-8	.	TRBJ1-5	.	TGTGCCAGCAGCTTCACCCGAGTTAGCAATCAGCCCCAGCATTTT	CASSFTRVSNQPQHF
TRBV6-6	TRBD2	TRBJ2-2	.	TGTGCCAGCAGTTACCTGGGGGGGGGCACCGGGGAGCTGTTTTTT	CASSYLGGGTGELFF
TRBV6-5	TRBD1	TRBJ2-5	.	TGTGCCAGCAGACAGGGGTGGGGCGGGCAAGAGACCCAGTACTTC	CASRQGWGGQETQYF
TRBV3-1/TRBV3-2	.	TRBJ1-6	.	TGTGCCAGCAGCCAAGAGTTATATTCACCCCTCCACTTT	CASSQELYSPLHF
TRBV18	TRBD2	TRBJ2-5	.	TGTGCCAGCTCACCAGGCCGGGGGGGAACCCAAGAGACCCAGTACTTC	CASSPGRGGTQETQYF
TRBV18	.	TRBJ2-7	.	TGTGCCAGCGCTGACGGTCCGGGGAGGACCTACGAGCAGTACTTC	CASADGPGRTYEQYF
TRBV6-5	TRBD2	TRBJ2-3	.	TGTGCCAGCAAAACGGGGGGGCCCGGAGATACGCAGTATTTT	CASKTGGPGDTQYF
TRBV29-1	.	TRBJ2-5	.	TGCAGCGTTGTACAGCTAGAGACCCAGTACTTC	CSVVQLETQYF
TRBV5-6	TRBD2	TRBJ2-2	.	TGTGCCAGCAGCCGAATTGCGGGGGCGAACACCGGGGAGCTGTTTTTT	CASSRIAGANTGELFF
TRBV5-4	.	TRBJ1-2	.	TGTGCCAGCAGCGCCGGGGAGGCTTATGGCTACACCTTC	CASSAGEAYGYTF
TRBV18	TRBD1	TRBJ2-7	.	TGTGCCAGCTCACACCCAGGACAGGGCGCTTACGAGCAGTACTTC	CASSHPGQGAYEQYF
TRBV5-1	.	TRBJ1-1	.	TGCGCCAGCAGCTTGACTCTGAACACTGAAGCTTTCTTT	CASSLTLNTEAFF
TRBV7-9	.	TRBJ1-4	once	TGTGCCAGCAGCTCCCCGTCGGGGGGAACTGAAAAACTGTTTTTT	CASSSPSGGTEKLFF
TRBV10-3	TRBD2	TRBJ2-1	once	TGTGCCATGAGGACTAGCGGGGAAAACAATGAGCAGTTCTTC	CAMRTSGENNEQFF
TRBV7-2	.	TRBJ2-1	.	TGTGCCAGCAGCTTACTTGAGGGTAGTAGACCCAGCTCCTACAATGAGCAGTTCTTC	CASSLLEGSRPSSYNEQFF
TRBV10-2	TRBD2	TRBJ2-5	.	TGCGCCAGCAGTGAGGGGAGGGTAGGGTCCCAGTACTTC	CASSEGRVGSQYF
TRBV5-6	TRBD2	TRBJ2-5	.	TGTGCCAGCAGCTTGGAACTAGCGGGGGGGTCGGAGACCCAGTACTTC	CASSLELAGGSETQYF
TRBV2	TRBD1	TRBJ1-2	.	TGTGCCAGCAGCCGACAGGGGCCAGGCTACACCTTC	CASSRQGPGYTF
TRBV27	TRBD2	TRBJ2-3	.	TGTGCCAGCAGTTACAGCCCCGGGACTAGCGGGGGGGCCGTCACAGATACGCAGTATTTT	CASSYSPGTSGGAVTDTQYF
TRBV6-1	TRBD1	TRBJ2-5	.	TGTGCCAGCAGTGAAGCTGGACAGGGTCGTCCTTCCGAGTACTTC	CASSEAGQGRPSEYF
TRBV5-6	.	TRBJ2-3	once	TGTGCCAGCAGCTTGGGCCCTGCTTGGGGCGGGGGCACAGATACGCAGTATTTT	CASSLGPAWGGGTDTQYF
TRBV2	.	TRBJ2-7	.	TGTGCCAGCATTCAGGGTGGAACCTACGAGCAGTACTTC	CASIQGGTYEQYF
TRBV9	TRBD2	TRBJ2-3	.	TGTGCCAGCAGCGTAGAAGCGGGGGTATCGGATACGCAGTATTTT	CASSVEAGVSDTQYF
TRBV19	.	TRBJ1-2	.	TGTGCCAGTAGTGTCTACAACTATGGCTACACCTTC	CASSVYNYGYTF
TRBV29-1	TRBD2	TRBJ2-5	.	TGCAGCGTTTGGGGCTGGGGAGGGGCCCAAGAGACCCAGTACTTC	CSVWGWGGAQETQYF
TRBV5-1	TRBD1	TRBJ1-2	.	TGCGCCAGCAGCTTGGCCAGGGGGGCCTATGCGGGCGGCTACACCTTC	CASSLARGAYAGGYTF
TRBV7-2	TRBD2	TRBJ2-1	once	TGTGCCAGCAGCTTAATCAGCGGGGGGGCCAATGAGCAGTTCTTC	CASSLISGGANEQFF
TRBV24-1	TRBD2	TRBJ2-1	.	TGTGCCACCAGTGATTTGTCCGCGAGAAGCGGGGGATCCTACAATGAGCAGTTCTTC	CATSDLSARSGGSYNEQFF
TRBV25-1	.	TRBJ2-1	.	TGTGCCAGCAGTGGAGGAGGGAGCTCCTACAATGAGCAGTTCTTC	CASSGGGSSYNEQFF
TRBV7-2	TRBD2	TRBJ2-7	.	TGTGCCAGCAGCTTAGCATCTAGCGGGGAATACGAGCAGTACTTC	CASSLASSGEYEQYF
TRBV29-1	TRBD1	TRBJ2-7	.	TGCAGCGTTGCTTGGGACAGGCTCTTCGGCGAGCAGTACTTC	CSVAWDRLFGEQYF
TRBV5-6	TRBD2	TRBJ2-5	.	TGTGCCAGCAGCTTCCTCATTAGCGGGGAAGAGACCCAGTACTTC	CASSFLISGEETQYF
TRBV20-1	TRBD2	TRBJ2-1	.	TGCAGTGCTAGTAATGCGGGGGGTTACAATGAGCAGTTCTTC	CSASNAGGYNEQFF
TRBV4-1	TRBD2	TRBJ2-1	once	TGCGCCAGCAGCCTTCAAGAGCTGGCTAGCGGGGGGGCGGGCTCCTACAATGAGCAGTTCTTC	CASSLQELASGGAGSYNEQFF
TRBV6-5	TRBD1	TRBJ2-2	.	TGTGCCGGCTCCCAGGGGGCGGGCGGGGAGCTGTTTTTT	CAGSQGAGGELFF
TRBV15	.	TRBJ2-3	.	TGTGCCACCAGCAGAGATCGGGGAGATACGCAGTATTTT	CATSRDRGDTQYF
TRBV5-1	.	TRBJ2-3	.	TGCGCCAGCAGGATCCCACTAGAGACAGATACGCAGTATTTT	CASRIPLETDTQYF
TRBV2	TRBD1	TRBJ1-5	.	TGTGCCGGCAAAACGGGGACAGGGAATCAGCCCCAGCATTTT	CAGKTGTGNQPQHF
TRBV7-2	TRBD1	TRBJ2-2	.	TGTGCCAGCAGTAAAGGGGGCCTGGGCACCGGGGAGCTGTTTTTT	CASSKGGLGTGELFF
TRBV12-1	.	TRBJ1-4	.	TGTGCCAGAGGCGCACGGCGGGGGAAAAATGAAAAACTGTTTTTT	CARGARRGKNEKLFF
TRBV6-5	.	TRBJ2-1	.	TGTGCCAGCACGGGGGGCCCTTACAATGAGCAGTTCTTC	CASTGGPYNEQFF